Following are 25 T cell receptor beta chains from one sample sequenced in a study of shared clonotypes between healthy human individuals. TCRdb's copy holds only in-frame clones and misses some; the assay was immunoSEQ multiplex PCR. The sample lists approximately 440,000 clones, 77% occurring once. Sequences were obtained from PBMCs. The receptor set was obtained from a woman aged 35 to 49 in good health. Some clones in this sample may be carry-over from other donors' samples.

The V and J genes are TRBV19 and TRBJ2-7, with 9 bases fitting TRBD1. Per germline, CDR1 LNHDA and CDR2 SQIVND (reference sequence). V was clipped by 6 bases and J by 7 bases; unmatched bases: 7. The CDR3 extends over 13 amino acids. CDR3 protein: CASSKRDREEQYF. The CDR3 coding sequence is TGTGCCAGTAGCAAACGGGACAGGGAAGAGCAGTACTTC.

The chain uses TRBV2 and TRBJ2-2; D is perhaps TRBD2 (5 bases). There are 14 residues in the CDR3. Trimming shortened V by 6 bases and J by 0 bases, and 8 bases separated the two germline ends. CDR1 is SNHLY, CDR2 FYNNEI, per germline. The CDR3 sequence is CASSAGTNTGELFF. CDR3 nucleotides: TGTGCCAGCAGCGCGGGTACGAACACCGGGGAGCTGTTTTTT.

This chain links TRBV7-2 with TRBJ1-3, with TRBD1 matching 8 bases. Per the germline V gene, CDR1 is SGHTA and CDR2 is FQGNSA. Trimming cost V 1 base and J 4 bases; bases outside gene matches: 3. This CDR3 region has 15 residues. Written as DNA, the CDR3 is TGTGCCAGCAGCTTAGGCCGGGACAGGGGAAACACCATATATTTT. Protein sequence: CASSLGRDRGNTIYF. Using reference TRBV7-2 and TRBJ1-3 for the parts outside the CDR3, the full variable domain is GAGVSQSPSNKVTEKGKDVELRCDPISGHTALYWYRQSLGQGLEFLIYFQGNSAPDKSGLPSDRFSAERTGGSVSTLTIQRTQQEDSAVYLCASSLGRDRGNTIYFGEGSWLTVV.

As regards this clone: This may be a read error, as it is one base from a much larger clone. The rearrangement joins TRBV2 to TRBJ2-2; 9 nucleotides match TRBD2. CDR3 length: 16 residues. V shed 5 bases, J shed 7 bases, and the junction held 11 bases outside the gene matches. The germline gives CDR1 SNHLY, CDR2 FYNNEI. CDR3 coding DNA: TGTGCCAGCAGTCGGGGACCAGCGGGAGGTATCGGGGAGCTGTTTTTT. This codes for CASSRGPAGGIGELFF. The full variable domain, its missing parts supplied by reference TRBV2 and TRBJ2-2, is EPEVTQTPSHQVTQMGQEVILRCVPISNHLYFYWYRQILGQKVEFLVSFYNNEISEKSEIFDDQFSVERPDGSNFTLKIRSTKLEDSAMYFCASSRGPAGGIGELFFGEGSRLTVL.

This chain joins TRBV5-1 and TRBJ2-6; D unresolved. Trimming pared 2 bases from V and 1 base from J, leaving 13 bases between. The CDR3 has 17 amino acids. Germline CDR1 and CDR2: SGHRS and YFSETQ. The CDR3 DNA is TGCGCCAGCAGCTTCACAGCCTCCTCTTCTGGGGCCAACGTCCTGACTTTC. Translation gives CASSFTASSSGANVLTF. The whole variable domain, filled in from reference TRBV5-1 and TRBJ2-6, reads KAGVTQTPRYLIKTRGQQVTLSCSPISGHRSVSWYQQTPGQGLQFLFEYFSETQRNKGNFPGRFSGRQFSNSRSEMNVSTLELGDSALYLCASSFTASSSGANVLTFGAGSRLTVL.

J is TRBJ2-3 and V is TRBV7-3, with D perhaps TRBD2 (5 bases). The CDR3 is made up of 14 amino acids. V was cut by 3 bases and J by 4 bases, with 11 bases left in between. In germline, CDR1 is SGHTA, CDR2 FQGTGA. In DNA, the CDR3 is TGTGCCAGCAGCTTTGGGCGGGTTTCAGATACGCAGTATTTT. Its translation is CASSFGRVSDTQYF.

This clone has more than one count but fewer than ten. The chain is built from TRBV7-6 and TRBJ1-5; D ambiguous. The CDR3 sequence is 13 residues long. The ends were cut back, 3 bases at V and 5 bases at J, with 8 bases in the middle. CDR1 is SGHVS and CDR2 is FNYEAQ in the germline V gene. CDR3 amino acids: CASSFADDQPQHF. The CDR3, as DNA: TGTGCCAGCAGCTTCGCGGACGATCAGCCCCAGCATTTT.

In the case of this clone: This may stem from a read error, because a much larger clone lies one nucleotide away. As the CDR3 is not closed by the conserved phenylalanine or tryptophan, this likely results from a read error. This chain joins TRBV5-6 and TRBJ2-2, with D uncertain. CDR3 length: 14 residues. V was clipped by 4 bases and J by 1 base, with 8 bases between them. Per the germline V gene, CDR1 is SGHDT and CDR2 is YYEEEE. CDR3 region: CASSPIQNTGELFS. CDR3 sequence (DNA): TGTGCCAGCAGCCCAATACAGAACACCGGGGAGCTGTTTTCT.

J is TRBJ1-5 and V is TRBV10-2; possible D gene TRBD1, 5 bases. Trimming shortened V by 8 bases and J by 2 bases, and 7 bases separated the two germline ends. Germline-derived CDR1 and CDR2 are WSHSY and SAAADI. The CDR3 contains 12 residues. The CDR3 loop reads CASRDGNQPQHF. In DNA, the CDR3 is TGCGCCAGCCGGGACGGCAATCAGCCCCAGCATTTT.

This clone was recorded a few times. This chain uses TRBV5-1 with TRBJ2-2; D is ambiguous. This CDR3 region has 17 residues. V was trimmed by 0 bases and J by 1 base, leaving 13 bases between them. The V gene's germline CDR1 is SGHRS and CDR2 YFSETQ. The chain's CDR3 is CASSLVGEARNTGELFF. The CDR3 region has the DNA TGCGCCAGCAGCTTGGTGGGTGAAGCGAGGAACACCGGGGAGCTGTTTTTT.

The rearrangement joins TRBV9 to TRBJ1-4; D not resolved. This CDR3 is built from 17 residues. Deletions cut 0 bases from V and 5 bases from J, with 17 bases between. Germline CDR1 is SGDLS and CDR2 is YYNGEE. The CDR3 region has the DNA TGTGCCAGCAGCGTAGAGCCCGATCTCCGCGGGAATGAAAAACTGTTTTTT. It encodes CASSVEPDLRGNEKLFF.

This chain connects TRBV4-3 to TRBJ1-2, with D unresolved. Germline values: CDR1 LGHNA, CDR2 YSLEER. This CDR3 has 15 residues. V was clipped by 1 base and J by 3 bases, with 12 bases between them. Here the CDR3 DNA reads TGCGCCAGCAGCCAAGGAAAGGGAAGTCACTATGGCTACACCTTC. Amino acids: CASSQGKGSHYGYTF.

V usage is TRBV18 and J usage is TRBJ1-5; TRBD1 might be the D (6 bases). This CDR3 has 15 amino acids. Germline CDR1 KGHSH, CDR2 LQKENI. V was pared by 4 bases and J by 4 bases, with 14 bases between. DNA of the CDR3: TGTGCCAGCTCACTCGGGGGGCTAGGGAATCAGCCCCAGCATTTT. Protein product: CASSLGGLGNQPQHF.

In this sample, this clone turned up a few times. This chain connects TRBV5-1 to TRBJ2-1; unclear D gene. CDR1 is SGHRS and CDR2 is YFSETQ in the germline V gene. The CDR3 runs to 14 residues. The V gene lost 7 bases and the J gene lost 5 bases, with 16 bases spanning the gap. The CDR3 loop is CASSPLGSNNEQFF. The CDR3 DNA sequence: TGCGCCAGCTCCCCCCTCGGTAGCAACAATGAGCAGTTCTTC. The entire variable domain, with the rest obtained from reference TRBV5-1 and TRBJ2-1, is as follows: KAGVTQTPRYLIKTRGQQVTLSCSPISGHRSVSWYQQTPGQGLQFLFEYFSETQRNKGNFPGRFSGRQFSNSRSEMNVSTLELGDSALYLCASSPLGSNNEQFFGPGTRLTVL.

This clone showed up many times. The identical CDR3 is also encoded by other nucleotide sequences in the sample. The chain carries TRBV2 and TRBJ2-1; TRBD2 matches 11 bases. V was pared by 10 bases and J by 3 bases, with 8 bases of the junction left unmatched. This CDR3 region has 15 residues. CDR1 is SNHLY, CDR2 FYNNEI, per germline. The CDR3 DNA follows: TGTGCCACCAAACGCCTAGCGGGAGGCTACAATGAGCAGTTCTTC. Protein: CATKRLAGGYNEQFF.

This chain uses TRBV15 with TRBJ2-7; TRBD2 might be the D (5 bases). The CDR3 is 15 amino acids. V gave up 0 bases and J gave up 6 bases, with 15 bases separating them. The germline V gene encodes CDR1 LNHNV and CDR2 YYDKDF (reference sequence). The CDR3 sequence: CATSRDKAGPAEQYF. CDR3 DNA sequence: TGTGCCACCAGCAGAGATAAGGCGGGCCCCGCCGAGCAGTACTTC.

As concerns this clone: Germline is not matched at one junction end, which may reflect a read error. J is TRBJ2-1 and V is TRBV5-6; D perhaps matches TRBD1 (7 bases). CDR1 SGHDT and CDR2 YYEEEE come from the germline V gene. CDR3 size: 15 residues. The CDR3 DNA sequence: TGTGCCAGCAGCATACGGACAGGAGGGGACAATGAGCGGTTCTTC. Amino acids: CASSIRTGGDNERFF.

V usage is TRBV15 and J usage is TRBJ2-3, with 7 positions matching TRBD2. The V and J ends lost 0 bases and 0 bases, in that order; junction bases with no gene match: 6. This CDR3 comprises 17 residues. The germline V gene has CDR1 LNHNV and CDR2 YYDKDF (reference sequence). The CDR3 DNA follows: TGTGCCACCAGCAGAGATCGGGCTAGCGGAAGCACAGATACGCAGTATTTT. Amino acids: CATSRDRASGSTDTQYF. Combining the CDR3 with reference TRBV15 and TRBJ2-3 gives the whole variable domain DAMVIQNPRYQVTQFGKPVTLSCSQTLNHNVMYWYQQKSSQAPKLLFHYYDKDFNNEADTPDNFQSRRPNTSFCFLDIRSPGLGDTAMYLCATSRDRASGSTDTQYFGPGTRLTVL.

This clone was seen only a few times. The gene calls are TRBV6-5 and TRBJ1-3; D is perhaps TRBD1 (6 bases). V was shortened by 6 bases and J by 4 bases, with 16 bases between the two germline ends. This CDR3 is built from 15 residues. Germline V CDR1 and CDR2: MNHEY, SVGAGI. Here the CDR3 reads CASRKISGAGNTIYF. For the CDR3, the DNA is TGTGCCAGCAGGAAAATATCAGGGGCGGGAAACACCATATATTTT.

The V and J genes are TRBV28 and TRBJ1-2, with a tentative D call TRBD1 (5 bases). V lost 7 bases and J 7 bases, leaving 13 bases between the germline ends. In germline, CDR1 is MDHEN, CDR2 SYDVKM. CDR3 length: 12 amino acids. The chain's CDR3 is CASTLGGIGYTF. For the CDR3, the DNA is TGTGCCAGCACTTTGGGGGGTATTGGCTACACCTTC.

The rearrangement joins TRBV4-3 to TRBJ2-7; 8 bases map to TRBD2. Unmatched junction bases numbered 5, after V lost 4 bases and J lost 3 bases. Germline loops: CDR1 LGHNA, CDR2 YSLEER. CDR3 length: 14 amino acids. CDR3 sequence reads: CASSPGTSGYEQYF. The CDR3 DNA sequence: TGCGCCAGCAGCCCCGGGACTAGTGGCTACGAGCAGTACTTC.

The rearrangement links TRBV19 to TRBJ2-6, with 7 bases aligning to TRBD1. This CDR3 comprises 17 residues. Germline V gene sequence: CDR1 LNHDA, CDR2 SQIVND (reference sequence). Trimming cost V 4 bases and J 0 bases; bases outside gene matches: 6. The CDR3 nucleotides are TGTGCCAGTAGTAACACAGGGGTTAGCTCTGGGGCCAACGTCCTGACTTTC. This translates into CASSNTGVSSGANVLTF. Looking up the rest from reference TRBV19 and TRBJ2-6 gives the full variable domain: DGGITQSPKYLFRKEGQNVTLSCEQNLNHDAMYWYRQDPGQGLRLIYYSQIVNDFQKGDIAEGYSVSREKKESFPLTVTSAQKNPTAFYLCASSNTGVSSGANVLTFGAGSRLTVL.

The chain recombines TRBV29-1 with TRBJ2-1, with D perhaps TRBD2 (6 bases). This CDR3 is 13 amino acids long. Germline assignment: CDR1 SQVTM and CDR2 ANQGSEA. The V and J ends lost 7 bases and 3 bases respectively, with 13 bases between them. The chain's CDR3 is CSGRLDHYNEQFF. As DNA, the CDR3 is TGCAGCGGGCGACTAGATCACTACAATGAGCAGTTCTTC.

The rearrangement links TRBV29-1 to TRBJ2-7, with a tentative D call TRBD2 (5 bases). CDR1 is SQVTM, CDR2 ANQGSEA, per germline. The CDR3 spans 14 residues. The V end was cut by 3 bases, the J end by 0 bases, with 12 bases between. CDR3 protein: CSVDISGTSYEQYF. CDR3 bases: TGCAGCGTTGATATCAGCGGAACCTCCTACGAGCAGTACTTC.

The chain is built from TRBV5-4 and TRBJ1-1; 12 nucleotides agree with TRBD1. The V gene end was trimmed by 0 bases and the J gene end by 3 bases; junction bases not matched to a gene: 9. Per germline, CDR1 SGHNT and CDR2 YYREEE (reference sequence). The CDR3 loop spans 18 amino acids. The CDR3 bases are TGTGCCAGCAGCTTGGGGTGGGGACAGGGGGCGCAGGACACTGAAGCTTTCTTT. The encoded protein is CASSLGWGQGAQDTEAFF. The whole variable domain, remainder taken from reference TRBV5-4 and TRBJ1-1, is ETGVTQSPTHLIKTRGQQVTLRCSSQSGHNTVSWYQQALGQGPQFIFQYYREEENGRGNFPPRFSGLQFPNYSSELNVNALELDDSALYLCASSLGWGQGAQDTEAFFGQGTRLTVV.